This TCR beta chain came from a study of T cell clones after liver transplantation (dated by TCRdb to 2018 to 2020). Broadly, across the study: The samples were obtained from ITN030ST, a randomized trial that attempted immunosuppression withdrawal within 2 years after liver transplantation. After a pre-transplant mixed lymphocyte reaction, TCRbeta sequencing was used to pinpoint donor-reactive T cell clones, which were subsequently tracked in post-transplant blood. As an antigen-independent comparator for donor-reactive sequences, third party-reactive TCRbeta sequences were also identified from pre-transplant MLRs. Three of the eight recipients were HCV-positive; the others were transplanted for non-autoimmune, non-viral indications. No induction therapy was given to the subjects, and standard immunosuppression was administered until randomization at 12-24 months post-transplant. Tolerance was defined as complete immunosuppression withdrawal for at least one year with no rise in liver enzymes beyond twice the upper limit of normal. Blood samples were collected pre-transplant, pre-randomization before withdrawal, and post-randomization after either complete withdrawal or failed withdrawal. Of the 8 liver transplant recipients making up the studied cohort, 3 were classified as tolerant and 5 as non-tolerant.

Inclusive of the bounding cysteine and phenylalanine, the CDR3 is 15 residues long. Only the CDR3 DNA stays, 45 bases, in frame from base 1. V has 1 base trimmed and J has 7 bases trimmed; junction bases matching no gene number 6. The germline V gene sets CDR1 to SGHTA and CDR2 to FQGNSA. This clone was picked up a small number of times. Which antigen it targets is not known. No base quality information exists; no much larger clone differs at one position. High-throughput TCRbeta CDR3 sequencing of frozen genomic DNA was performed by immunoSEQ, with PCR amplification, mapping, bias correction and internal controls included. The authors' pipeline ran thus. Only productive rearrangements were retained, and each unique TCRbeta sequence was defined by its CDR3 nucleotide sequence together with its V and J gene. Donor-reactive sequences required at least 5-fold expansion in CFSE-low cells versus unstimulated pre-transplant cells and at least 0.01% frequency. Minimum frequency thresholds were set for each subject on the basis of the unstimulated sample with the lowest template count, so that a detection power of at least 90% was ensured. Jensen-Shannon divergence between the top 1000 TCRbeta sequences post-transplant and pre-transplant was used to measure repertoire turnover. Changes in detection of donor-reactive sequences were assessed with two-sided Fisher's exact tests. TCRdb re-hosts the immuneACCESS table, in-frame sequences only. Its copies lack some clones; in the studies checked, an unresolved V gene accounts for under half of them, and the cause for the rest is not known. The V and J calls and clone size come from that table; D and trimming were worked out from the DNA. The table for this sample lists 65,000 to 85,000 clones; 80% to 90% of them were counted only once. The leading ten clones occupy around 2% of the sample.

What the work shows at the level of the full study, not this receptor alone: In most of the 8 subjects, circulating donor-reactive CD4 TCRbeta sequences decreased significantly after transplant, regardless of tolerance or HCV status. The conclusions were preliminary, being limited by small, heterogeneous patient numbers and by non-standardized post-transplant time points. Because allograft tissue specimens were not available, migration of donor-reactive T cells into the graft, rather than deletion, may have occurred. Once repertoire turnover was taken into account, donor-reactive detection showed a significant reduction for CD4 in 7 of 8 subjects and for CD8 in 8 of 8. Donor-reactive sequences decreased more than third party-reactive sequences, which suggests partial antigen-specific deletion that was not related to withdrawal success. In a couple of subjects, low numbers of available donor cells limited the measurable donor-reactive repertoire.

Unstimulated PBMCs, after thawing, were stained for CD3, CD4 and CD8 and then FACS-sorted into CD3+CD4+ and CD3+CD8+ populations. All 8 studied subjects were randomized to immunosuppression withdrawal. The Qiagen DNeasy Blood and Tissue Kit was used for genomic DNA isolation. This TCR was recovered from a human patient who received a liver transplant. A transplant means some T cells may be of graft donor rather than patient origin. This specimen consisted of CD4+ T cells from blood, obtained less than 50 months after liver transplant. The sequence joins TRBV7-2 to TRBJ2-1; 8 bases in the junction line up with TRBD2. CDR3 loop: CASSLGSGAFNEQFF. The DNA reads TGTGCCAGCAGCTTAGGTAGCGGGGCATTTAATGAGCAGTTCTTC.